What follows are 22 T cell receptor beta chains derived from one specimen sequenced in a study of blood T cell repertoires in COVID-19. Measured with immunoSEQ multiplex PCR; TCRdb has only the in-frame clones, and not every one. The sample shows 350,000 to 550,000 clones, approximately 90% of them seen only once. The sample consisted of PBMCs or T cells enriched from blood (not recorded which). Receptors were obtained from a man aged 25 to 45 who had recovered from COVID-19.

With respect to this clone: The CDR3 does not end in the conserved phenylalanine or tryptophan, so this is likely a read error. The limits of the CDR3 on the DNA are not certain, so only TCRdb's listed CDR3 is given. The rearrangement uses TRBV28 and TRBJ1-2; TRBD1, the D gene given by the table, was not confirmed from the DNA. The V gene's germline CDR1 is MDHEN and CDR2 SYDVKM. The CDR3 is 9 residues long, ends included. The CDR3 sequence: CASGRDTEL.

The chain links TRBV30 to TRBJ2-2; 8 positions match TRBD1. Germline assignment: CDR1 GTSNPN and CDR2 SVGIG (reference sequence). V was pared by 8 bases and J by 1 base, with 6 bases of the junction left unmatched. There are 14 residues in the CDR3. The CDR3 loop is CALSRGRNTGELFF. CDR3 in DNA: TGTGCCCTTAGCAGGGGGCGGAACACCGGGGAGCTGTTTTTT.

The CDR3 reads CASSQARQGLEAFF. Here the CDR3 DNA reads TGCGCCAGCAGCCAGGCGAGGCAGGGGCTTGAAGCTTTCTTT. This chain connects TRBV5-1 to TRBJ1-1; D is perhaps TRBD1 (6 bases). The CDR3 length is 14 residues. Germline assignment: CDR1 SGHRS and CDR2 YFSETQ. Trimming took 4 bases from V and 7 from J, leaving 17 bases between them.

The rearrangement links TRBV7-3 to TRBJ2-1; 7 nucleotides align to TRBD2. V dropped 3 bases and J dropped 2; count of bases not matched to a gene: 4. From germline, CDR1 is SGHTA and CDR2 FQGTGA. CDR3 length: 15 amino acids. The CDR3 loop is CASSFRGDAYNEQFF. The CDR3 region has the DNA TGTGCCAGCAGCTTCCGGGGGGATGCCTACAATGAGCAGTTCTTC.

This clone was observed a few times. The rearrangement joins TRBV12-3 or TRBV12-4 to TRBJ1-4, with D possibly being TRBD1 (5 bases). This CDR3 spans 13 amino acids. Trimming left V 7 bases short and J 5 bases short, with 11 bases between. CDR3: CASTPAGNEKLFF. CDR3 nucleotides: TGTGCCAGCACCCCGGCAGGGAATGAAAAACTGTTTTTT.

The J gene is TRBJ2-7, the V gene TRBV28; a weak D match, TRBD2 (6 bases). The CDR3 is made up of 15 amino acids. The V end lost 2 bases, the J end lost 3 bases, and 14 bases lay between the germline ends. The V gene's germline CDR1 is MDHEN and CDR2 SYDVKM. The CDR3 region has the DNA TGTGCCAGCAGTTTAGGAGGGACGGCTATCTACGAGCAGTACTTC. Its protein product is CASSLGGTAIYEQYF.

J is TRBJ1-6 and V is TRBV28, with D possibly being TRBD1 (6 bases). V gave up 0 bases and J gave up 10 bases, with 16 bases separating them. CDR1 and CDR2 from the germline V gene are MDHEN and SYDVKM. The CDR3 has 16 residues. In DNA form, the CDR3 reads TGTGCCAGCAGTTTATGGGACAGTTCCGAGGTGTCACCCCTCCACTTT. Translated: CASSLWDSSEVSPLHF.

This chain uses TRBV5-1 with TRBJ1-2, with D possibly TRBD1 on 6 matching bases. The germline V gene encodes CDR1 SGHRS and CDR2 YFSETQ. The CDR3 has 12 amino acids. The ends were cut back, 5 bases at V and 7 bases at J, with 12 bases in the middle. CDR3 sequence (DNA): TGCGCCAGCAGACCAGGGGAATTTGGCTACACCTTC. Protein sequence: CASRPGEFGYTF.

The rearrangement links TRBV3-1 (or the pseudogene TRBV3-2) to TRBJ2-3; perhaps TRBD1 as D (6 bases). The CDR3 covers 17 residues. Germline-derived CDR1 and CDR2 are LGHDT and YNNKEL (reference sequence). V was shortened by 3 bases and J by 4 bases, with 20 bases between the two germline ends. DNA of the CDR3: TGTGCCAGCAGCCAGGGACGAACAGGGCTTGTTTCAGATACGCAGTATTTT. Protein product: CASSQGRTGLVSDTQYF.

This sequence joins TRBV19 and TRBJ1-4; TRBD1 might be the D (6 bases). V lost 5 bases to trimming and J lost 10 bases, with 20 bases between them. Germline loops: CDR1 LNHDA, CDR2 SQIVND (reference sequence). This CDR3 spans 15 amino acids. The CDR3 is CASSELGGGWLKLFF. Here the CDR3 DNA reads TGTGCCAGTAGTGAACTGGGGGGGGGCTGGTTAAAACTGTTTTTT.

This clone was detected once. The V call is TRBV5-1, the J call TRBJ2-7, with 7 bases that match TRBD2. The CDR3 extends over 17 amino acids. Trimming cost V 0 bases and J 1 base; bases outside gene matches: 10. Germline values: CDR1 SGHRS, CDR2 YFSETQ. CDR3 sequence reads: CASSLAAGAGVSYEQYF. The CDR3 DNA is TGCGCCAGCAGCTTGGCCGCCGGGGCGGGAGTTTCCTACGAGCAGTACTTC.

The chain combines TRBV29-1 with TRBJ1-2, with D tentatively TRBD1 (6 bases). Trimming took 3 bases from V and 8 from J, leaving 13 bases between them. Germline V gives CDR1 SQVTM, CDR2 ANQGSEA. The CDR3 totals 12 residues. The CDR3 bases are TGCAGCGTTGATTTAGCAGGGGTCGGCTACACCTTC. Its protein is CSVDLAGVGYTF. Supplemented by reference TRBV29-1 and TRBJ1-2, the full variable domain reads SAVISQKPSRDICQRGTSLTIQCQVDSQVTMMFWYRQQPGQSLTLIATANQGSEATYESGFVIDKFPISRPNLTFSTLTVSNMSPEDSSIYLCSVDLAGVGYTFGSGTRLTVV.

This chain links TRBV11-2 with TRBJ1-1, with D unclear. CDR1 is SGHAT and CDR2 is FQNNGV in the germline V gene. The ends were cut back, 1 base at V and 2 bases at J, with 11 bases in the middle. This CDR3 contains 15 residues. The CDR3 region has the DNA TGTGCCAGCAGCTTAGGAGCCAGGTTCAACACTGAAGCTTTCTTT. This encodes CASSLGARFNTEAFF.

The CDR3 region is CASSFTSGYTGELFF. As DNA, the CDR3 is TGCGCCAGCAGCTTCACTAGCGGTTACACCGGGGAGCTGTTTTTT. The chain links TRBV5-1 to TRBJ2-2; 8 nucleotides match TRBD2. The V gene end was trimmed by 2 bases and the J gene end by 3 bases; junction bases not matched to a gene: 3. The CDR3 is made up of 15 amino acids. CDR1 SGHRS and CDR2 YFSETQ come from the germline V gene.

This chain joins TRBV27 and TRBJ2-3, with D possibly TRBD2 on 6 matching bases. CDR1 and CDR2 (germline): MNHEY, SMNVEV (reference sequence). The CDR3 has 15 residues. Trimming pared 3 bases from V and 3 bases from J, leaving 13 bases between. The CDR3 DNA is TGTGCCAGCAGTTTCTCTGAAGGGAGGACAGATACGCAGTATTTT. It yields the protein CASSFSEGRTDTQYF.

CDR3 loop: CASSLTGGTGELFF. The CDR3, as DNA: TGTGCCAGCAGCTTGACAGGGGGGACCGGGGAGCTGTTTTTT. The V gene is TRBV7-8, the J gene TRBJ2-2, with 9 positions matching TRBD1. In germline, CDR1 is SGHVS, CDR2 FQNEAQ. The CDR3 runs to 14 residues. V dropped 3 bases and J dropped 5; count of bases not matched to a gene: 1. The full variable domain, with the rest looked up from reference TRBV7-8 and TRBJ2-2, is GAGVSQSPRYKVAKRGQDVALRCDPISGHVSLFWYQQALGQGPEFLTYFQNEAQLDKSGLPSDRFFAERPEGSVSTLKIQRTQQEDSAVYLCASSLTGGTGELFFGEGSRLTVL.

The rearrangement links TRBV11-2 to TRBJ2-7, with 7 bases fitting TRBD2. Germline-derived CDR1 and CDR2 are SGHAT and FQNNGV. The CDR3 consists of 15 residues. The ends lost 1 base at V and 6 bases at J; junction bases unmatched: 9. The CDR3 loop reads CASSLGGLGLSEQYF. The CDR3 nucleotides are TGTGCCAGCAGCTTAGGCGGACTAGGATTAAGCGAGCAGTACTTC.

The CDR3 is CASSHRTGSSYNEQFF. DNA for the CDR3: TGCGCCAGCAGCCACCGGACAGGGAGCTCCTACAATGAGCAGTTCTTC. The chain employs TRBV4-1 and TRBJ2-1, with 8 bases fitting TRBD1. J was trimmed by 0 bases and V by 3 bases; bases with no gene match: 4. The CDR3 totals 16 residues. Germline V gene lookup returns CDR1 MGHRA and CDR2 YSYEKL.

V and J are TRBV12-5 and TRBJ2-7, with TRBD2 matching 9 bases. The CDR3 has 15 amino acids. CDR1 is LGHNT, CDR2 FRNRAP, per germline. V lost 2 bases to trimming and J lost 2 bases; unmatched junction nucleotides: 4. The CDR3 DNA reads as TGTGCTAGTGGTTTGCCCCTAGCGGGGACCTACGAGCAGTACTTC. Protein product: CASGLPLAGTYEQYF.

The chain uses TRBV28 and TRBJ2-4, with a possible D match to TRBD2 (5 bases). Trimming shortened V by 7 bases and J by 0 bases, and 10 bases separated the two germline ends. From germline, CDR1 is MDHEN and CDR2 SYDVKM. This CDR3 comprises 14 residues. In DNA form, the CDR3 reads TGTGCCAGCACAGTGGACTTAGCCAAAAACATTCAGTACTTC. It codes for CASTVDLAKNIQYF.

The chain carries TRBV11-3 and TRBJ1-1; D is possibly TRBD1 (6 bases). CDR3 size: 16 residues. Germline V gene data show CDR1 as SGHNT and CDR2 as YENEEA. V lost 5 bases, J lost 1 base, and 17 bases lay in between. The CDR3 coding sequence is TGTGCCAGCAGCCAAGATGATGTGACAGGGAACACTGAAGCTTTCTTT. It translates to CASSQDDVTGNTEAFF.

This chain connects TRBV12-5 to TRBJ2-1; 13 nucleotides line up with TRBD2. This CDR3 is built from 16 residues. Germline CDR1 and CDR2: LGHNT and FRNRAP. The J segment lost 7 bases and the V segment lost 8 bases, leaving 11 bases of the junction unmatched. The CDR3 nucleotides read TGTGCTAGTAGGGTCCCCGGACTAGCGGGAGTAAATGAGCAGTTCTTC. This codes for CASRVPGLAGVNEQFF. Together with reference TRBV12-5 and TRBJ2-1, the CDR3 gives the full variable domain: DARVTQTPRHKVTEMGQEVTMRCQPILGHNTVFWYRQTMMQGLELLAYFRNRAPLDDSGMPKDRFSAEMPDATLATLKIQPSEPRDSAVYFCASRVPGLAGVNEQFFGPGTRLTVL.